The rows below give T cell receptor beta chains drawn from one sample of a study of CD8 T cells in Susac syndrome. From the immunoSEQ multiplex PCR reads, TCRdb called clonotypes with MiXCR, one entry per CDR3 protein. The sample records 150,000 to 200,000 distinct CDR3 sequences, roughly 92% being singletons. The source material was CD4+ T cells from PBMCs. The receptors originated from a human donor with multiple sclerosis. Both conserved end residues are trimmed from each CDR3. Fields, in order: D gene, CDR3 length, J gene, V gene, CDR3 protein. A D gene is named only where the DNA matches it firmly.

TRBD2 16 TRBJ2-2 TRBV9 ASSARLAGFPGTGELF
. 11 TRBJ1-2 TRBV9 ASSVQGDYGYT
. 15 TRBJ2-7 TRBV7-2 ASSLAITSPSSYEQY
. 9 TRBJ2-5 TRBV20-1 SARALETQY
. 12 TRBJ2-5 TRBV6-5 ASSYSTFFATQY
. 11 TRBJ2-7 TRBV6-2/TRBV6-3 ASSYDRTYEQY
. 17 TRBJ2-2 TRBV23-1 ASSQSRPGRILNTGELF
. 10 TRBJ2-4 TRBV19 ASTDRKNIQY
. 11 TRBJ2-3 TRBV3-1 ASSQERGNTQY
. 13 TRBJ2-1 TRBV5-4 ASSLDFYSYNEQF
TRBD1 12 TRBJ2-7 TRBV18 ASSPDRAHYEQY
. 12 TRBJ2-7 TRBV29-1 SVAGTGVSYEQY
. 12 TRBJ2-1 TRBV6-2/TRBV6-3 ASSLRDPVNWEF
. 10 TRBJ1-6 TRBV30 AWSFRNSPLH
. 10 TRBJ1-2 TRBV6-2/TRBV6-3 ASSNSVYGYT
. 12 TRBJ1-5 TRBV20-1 SARGGGDDQPQH
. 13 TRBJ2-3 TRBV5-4 ASSPSSRNTDTQY
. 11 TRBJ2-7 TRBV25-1 ASAGNSLDEQY
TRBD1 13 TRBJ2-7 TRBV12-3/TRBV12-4 ASRTSGTGGSEQY
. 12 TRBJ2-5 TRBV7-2 ASSLGGVPETQY
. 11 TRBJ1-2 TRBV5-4 ASSSIQGDGYT
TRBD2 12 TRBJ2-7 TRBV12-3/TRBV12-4 ASRPSGGAREQY
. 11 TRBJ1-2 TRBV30 AWSIGTNYGYT
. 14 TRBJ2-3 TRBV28 ASSPTDAVGTDTQY
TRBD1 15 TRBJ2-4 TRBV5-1 ASSLARTGDAKNIQY
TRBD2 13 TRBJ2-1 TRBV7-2 ASTTLAGGYNEQF
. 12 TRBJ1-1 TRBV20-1 SARGMAMNTEAF
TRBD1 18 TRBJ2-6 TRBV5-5 ASSLAKWGTGGEGANVLT
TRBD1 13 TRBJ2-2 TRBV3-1 ASSHADRPTGELF
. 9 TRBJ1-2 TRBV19 ASSTHMGYT
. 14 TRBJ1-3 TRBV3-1 ASSQDNRARFNTIY
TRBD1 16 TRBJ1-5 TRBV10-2 ASSERTGGTSSNQPQH
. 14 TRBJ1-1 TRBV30 AWSPRLRGPNTEAF
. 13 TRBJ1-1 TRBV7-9 ASSLARGDGVEAF
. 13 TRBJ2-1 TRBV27 ASSFGLVTYNEQF
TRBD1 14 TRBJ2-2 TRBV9 ASSPRGDRYTGELF
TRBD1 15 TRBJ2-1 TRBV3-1 ASSQVIWTGPNNEQF
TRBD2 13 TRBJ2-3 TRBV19 ASSIYGGNADTQY
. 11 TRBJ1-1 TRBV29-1 SVAPGANTEAF
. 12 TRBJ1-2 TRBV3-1 ASSPRGFNYGYT
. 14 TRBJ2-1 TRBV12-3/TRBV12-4 ASSSWTVSSYNEQF
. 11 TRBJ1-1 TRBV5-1 ASSQTGNTEAF
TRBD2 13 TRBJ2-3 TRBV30 AWRGLLVSTDTQY
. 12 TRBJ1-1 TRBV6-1 ASSLRNMNTEAF
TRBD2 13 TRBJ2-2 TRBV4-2 ASRRTSGGAGELF
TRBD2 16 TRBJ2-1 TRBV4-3 ASSREALAGVSNYEQF
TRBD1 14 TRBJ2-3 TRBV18 ASSPARAGGSDTQY
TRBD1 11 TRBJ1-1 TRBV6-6 ASSDDRATEAF
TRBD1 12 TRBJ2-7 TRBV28 ASRGQGAHYEQY
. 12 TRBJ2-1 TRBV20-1 SARKSAADNEQF
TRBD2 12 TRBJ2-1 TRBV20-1 SASRGGDYNEQF
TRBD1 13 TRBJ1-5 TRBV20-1 SARVEGGGWQPQH
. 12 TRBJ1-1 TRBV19 ASRTGQTNTEAF
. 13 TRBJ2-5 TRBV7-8 ASSLAEGFQETQY
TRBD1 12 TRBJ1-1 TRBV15 ATRWRQGEAEAF
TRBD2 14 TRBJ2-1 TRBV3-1 ASSQVAGNSYNEQF
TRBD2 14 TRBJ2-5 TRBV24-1 ATSDRAGGRQETQY